This TCR beta chain appears in the sequencing data of a study of molecular identifiers for immune sequencing clone quantification. General study points: Over 99% of CMV-specific effector molecules, but under 1% of naive ones, were in clones above 20 copies. Barcodes shared by identical TCR molecules could lead to underestimated sizes of highly expanded clones.

The V end was cut by 4 bases, the J end by 1 base, with 11 bases between. CDR3 length: 14 amino acids. Germline V gives CDR1 SGHRS, CDR2 YFSETQ. This clonotype was detected many times. As yet, its antigen is unknown. Via MiXCR, TCRdb re-called the PCR reads, giving one row per CDR3 protein. The sample records over 600,000 distinct CDR3 sequences, 15% to 20% being singletons. The source material was naive CD8+ T cells from blood, with Jurkat cell RNA spiked in. Regarding subset: FACS-sorted CD8+CD4-CCR7+CD45RA+ naive T cells. The rearrangement links TRBV5-1 to TRBJ1-1, with D possibly matching TRBD1 (6 bases). The origin of this receptor is a human donor in good health. Some libraries in this study had Jurkat cell RNA spiked in. CDR3 region: CASSRNRENTEAFF. The CDR3 DNA sequence: TGCGCCAGCAGCCGAAACAGGGAGAACACTGAAGCTTTCTTT.